This T cell receptor beta chain was sequenced in a study of blood T cells in healthy people across ages. With a J-beta primer mix and a sample-barcoded 5' primer, a second PCR ran roughly 7 to 11 cycles. TCRdb passed the 5' RACE reads through MiXCR, listing each CDR3 protein once. In the table there are under 1,100,000 distinct CDR3 sequences, about 23% of which are singletons. The junction had 5 bases not matched to a gene; V was cut back by 6 bases and J by 5 bases. This CDR3 is 13 amino acids long. The same sample was also used in a study of T cells of mothers and their children.

The TCR sequence derives from a girl aged 2-10 years in good health. The gene calls are TRBV12-3 or TRBV12-4 and TRBJ2-3; 7 positions match TRBD2. The sequenced material came from blood. The CDR3 bases are TGTGCCAGCAGATCCGCGGGGGAAGATACGCAGTATTTT. Translating it yields CASRSAGEDTQYF.